This TCR beta chain was sequenced in a study of cytomegalovirus exposure and HLA in healthy donors. Study-level background: Out of 398 genotyped donors, about 84% belonged to the Caucasian-associated ancestry cluster. Whole-study findings and limits: Common viral pathogens (according to a later analysis) appeared linked to several of the most significant clusters. Upon later analysis, HLA-associated TCR beta chains proved more clonally expanded than other, equally common chains.

The CDR3 has 15 residues. Trimming cost V 4 bases and J 5 bases, with 20 bases left between them. Germline values: CDR1 SQVTM, CDR2 ANQGSEA. A note on this clone: Its antigen is still unknown.

It was with 60 Vbeta and 13 Jbeta primers that the PCR ran. Profiling relied on immunoSEQ multiplex PCR, and the TCRdb table lists in-frame clones only, not all of them. The sample lists 150,000 to 250,000 clones; around 86% were seen once. The sequenced sample was PBMCs. V and J are TRBV29-1 and TRBJ1-1, with D perhaps matching TRBD1 (5 bases). This TCR was recovered from a woman aged 45-65 years in good health and CMV-seropositive. DNA of the CDR3: TGCAGCGTTGCAGGCAGGGTGCGTAGTGGGACTGAAGCTTTCTTT. Amino acids: CSVAGRVRSGTEAFF.